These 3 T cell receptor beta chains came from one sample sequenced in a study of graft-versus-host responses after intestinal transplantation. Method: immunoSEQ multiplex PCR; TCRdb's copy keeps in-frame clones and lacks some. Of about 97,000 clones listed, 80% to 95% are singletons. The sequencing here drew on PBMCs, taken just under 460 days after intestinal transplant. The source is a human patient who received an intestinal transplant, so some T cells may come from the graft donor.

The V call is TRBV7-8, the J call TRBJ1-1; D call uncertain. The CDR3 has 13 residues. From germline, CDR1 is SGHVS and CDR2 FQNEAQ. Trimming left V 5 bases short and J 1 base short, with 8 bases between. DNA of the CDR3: TGTGCCAGCAGCATCGACCGGAACACTGAAGCTTTCTTT. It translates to CASSIDRNTEAFF.

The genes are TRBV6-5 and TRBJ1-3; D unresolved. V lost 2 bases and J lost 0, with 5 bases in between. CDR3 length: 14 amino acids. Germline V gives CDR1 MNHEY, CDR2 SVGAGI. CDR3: CASSYGSSGNTIYF. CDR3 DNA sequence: TGTGCCAGCAGTTACGGGAGCTCTGGAAACACCATATATTTT.

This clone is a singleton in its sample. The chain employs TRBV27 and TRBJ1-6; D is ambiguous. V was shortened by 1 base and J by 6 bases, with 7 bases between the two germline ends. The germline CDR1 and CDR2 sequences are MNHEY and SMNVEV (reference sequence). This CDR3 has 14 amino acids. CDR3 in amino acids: CASSLLGINSPLHF. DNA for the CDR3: TGTGCCAGCAGTTTATTGGGGATTAATTCACCCCTCCACTTT.